One sample yielded the 22 T cell receptor beta chains listed below, sequenced in a study of T-cell memory formation after mild COVID-19. TCRdb ran MiXCR on the 5' RACE reads and lists one entry per CDR3 protein. The sample contains under 450,000 distinct CDR3 sequences, about 15% of which appear only once. Material: PBMCs or a T cell subset sorted from them (not recorded which). All receptors derive from a man between 18 and 29 years old who had mild COVID-19 (a few samples of this study predate the infection). Cell type and time point are not known.

This clonotype showed up many times. This rearrangement joins TRBV20-1 to TRBJ2-4, with D perhaps given as TRBD1 or TRBD2 (5 bases each). V was shortened by 5 bases and J by 5 bases, with 16 bases between the two germline ends. The germline V gene encodes CDR1 DFQATT and CDR2 SNEGSKA (reference sequence). The CDR3 is 14 residues long. CDR3 sequence (DNA): TGCAGTGCTCGGCCCGCCGGGGACCAAAACATTCAGTACTTC. It codes for CSARPAGDQNIQYF.

This clonotype was seen a few times. CDR3 DNA sequence: TGTGCTAGTGGTTTGAGTAGCAACACTGAAGCTTTCTTT. Translation gives CASGLSSNTEAFF. The rearrangement links TRBV12-5 to TRBJ1-1, with no clear D. The CDR3 covers 13 residues. Germline CDR1 reads LGHNT; CDR2 reads FRNRAP. The ends were cut back, 2 bases at V and 2 bases at J, with 6 bases in the middle.

CDR3 bases: TGTGCCAGCAGCTTGTGGCTTGGGGAGACCCAGTACTTC. It translates to CASSLWLGETQYF. This sequence joins TRBV5-5 and TRBJ2-5; D remains unclear. V was shortened by 1 base and J by 5 bases, with 9 bases between the two germline ends. CDR3 length: 13 amino acids. Germline V gene data show CDR1 as SGHKS and CDR2 as YYEKEE (reference sequence). The full variable domain, rest sourced from reference TRBV5-5 and TRBJ2-5, is DAGVTQSPTHLIKTRGQQVTLRCSPISGHKSVSWYQQVLGQGPQFIFQYYEKEERGRGNFPDRFSARQFPNYSSELNVNALLLGDSALYLCASSLWLGETQYFGPGTRLLVL.

The chain is built from TRBV2 and TRBJ2-7, with 11 positions matching TRBD2. This CDR3 has 15 amino acids. In germline, CDR1 is SNHLY, CDR2 FYNNEI. V trimming: 7 bases; J trimming: 7 bases; junction bases outside the gene matches: 12. The CDR3 loop is CASNAGTSGTVEQYF. Here the CDR3 DNA reads TGTGCCAGCAACGCAGGGACTAGCGGAACTGTGGAGCAGTACTTC. The entire variable domain, with the rest obtained from reference TRBV2 and TRBJ2-7, is as follows: EPEVTQTPSHQVTQMGQEVILRCVPISNHLYFYWYRQILGQKVEFLVSFYNNEISEKSEIFDDQFSVERPDGSNFTLKIRSTKLEDSAMYFCASNAGTSGTVEQYFGPGTRLTVT.

This rearrangement joins TRBV4-3 to TRBJ2-3; 14 bases fit TRBD2. The germline V gene has CDR1 LGHNA and CDR2 YSLEER. Trimming cost V 5 bases and J 5 bases; bases outside gene matches: 9. The CDR3 has 17 amino acids. The CDR3 reads CASSFSTSGGAGDTQYF. The CDR3 DNA reads as TGCGCCAGCAGCTTCTCGACTAGCGGGGGGGCCGGAGATACGCAGTATTTT.

This clonotype came up a few times. The DNA for the CDR3 is TGCAGTGCTAGAGGAGGGAGAAACCCCTACGAGCAGTACGTC. This encodes CSARGGRNPYEQYV. The chain employs TRBV20-1 and TRBJ2-7, with a tentative D call TRBD2 (5 bases). Germline V lookup: CDR1 DFQATT, CDR2 SNEGSKA (reference sequence). The CDR3 sequence is 14 residues long. With 1 base removed from V and 2 bases from J, the gap between germline ends came to 12 bases.

The V call is TRBV7-6, the J call TRBJ1-1; possible D gene TRBD1, 6 bases. The CDR3 is made up of 13 amino acids. Germline V gene data show CDR1 as SGHVS and CDR2 as FNYEAQ. Trimming took off 5 bases at V and 4 bases at J, with 11 bases between the two ends. DNA of the CDR3: TGTGCCAGCAGCCAGGGGCCCAGCACTGAAGCTTTCTTT. It is translated as CASSQGPSTEAFF. The full variable domain, rest sourced from reference TRBV7-6 and TRBJ1-1, is GAGVSQSPRYKVTKRGQDVALRCDPISGHVSLYWYRQALGQGPEFLTYFNYEAQQDKSGLPNDRFSAERPEGSISTLTIQRTEQRDSAMYRCASSQGPSTEAFFGQGTRLTVV.

The rearrangement links TRBV28 to TRBJ1-5, with 12 bases aligning to TRBD1. The CDR3 is made up of 16 amino acids. V lost 3 bases to trimming and J lost 5 bases; unmatched junction nucleotides: 5. Germline V CDR1 and CDR2: MDHEN, SYDVKM. The CDR3 DNA reads TGTGCCAGCAGTTTTGGGACAGGGGGCTTGCATCAGCCCCAGCATTTT. Protein sequence: CASSFGTGGLHQPQHF.

Written as DNA, the CDR3 is TGTGCCAGCAGCTTTCGGCGAGGGAGCACTGAAGCTTTCTTT. Translated, it gives CASSFRRGSTEAFF. This sequence joins TRBV7-9 and TRBJ1-1, with unresolved D. Germline CDR1 SEHNR, CDR2 FQNEAQ (reference sequence). This CDR3 has 14 residues. The germline V and J ends were trimmed by 3 bases and 4 bases, with 12 bases remaining between them.

This clonotype was observed at least ten times. This chain connects TRBV4-2 to TRBJ2-3; 8 positions agree with TRBD2. CDR1 and CDR2 (germline): LGHNA, YNFKEQ. The CDR3 spans 14 residues. Trimming at V came to 0 bases and at J to 6 bases, leaving 2 bases not matched to a gene. The CDR3 DNA reads as TGTGCCAGCAGCCAAGATCGGGGGGGTGATACGCAGTATTTT. Its translation: CASSQDRGGDTQYF.

V and J are TRBV30 and TRBJ2-3; D may be TRBD2 (6 bases). Germline CDR1 GTSNPN, CDR2 SVGIG (reference sequence). The CDR3 totals 13 residues. V dropped 1 base and J dropped 7 bases, with 12 bases sitting between them. CDR3 bases: TGTGCCTGGAGTGACTACGGGAGCAATACGCAGTATTTT. It specifies CAWSDYGSNTQYF.

The rearrangement uses TRBV13 and TRBJ2-3, with 10 bases identical to TRBD2. Germline trimming cut 5 bases from V and 3 bases from J; bases unmatched to any gene: 11. The CDR3 sequence is 17 residues long. Germline-derived CDR1 and CDR2 are PRHDT and FYEKMQ (reference sequence). This CDR3 is CASSVERGGPGTDTQYF. The CDR3 DNA is TGTGCCAGCAGCGTGGAGCGGGGGGGCCCAGGGACAGATACGCAGTATTTT.

The genes are TRBV19 and TRBJ1-4, with D tentatively TRBD1 (6 bases). The CDR3 sequence is 13 residues long. Trimming removed 3 bases from V and 8 bases from J, with 10 bases in between. Germline lookup yields CDR1 LNHDA and CDR2 SQIVND (reference sequence). The chain's CDR3 is CASSIQGKEKLFF. The CDR3 DNA follows: TGTGCCAGTAGTATTCAGGGGAAGGAAAAACTGTTTTTT. The full variable domain, with the rest looked up from reference TRBV19 and TRBJ1-4, is DGGITQSPKYLFRKEGQNVTLSCEQNLNHDAMYWYRQDPGQGLRLIYYSQIVNDFQKGDIAEGYSVSREKKESFPLTVTSAQKNPTAFYLCASSIQGKEKLFFGSGTQLSVL.

This clonotype was counted only a few times. The rearrangement links TRBV7-2 to TRBJ2-3; maybe TRBD2 (5 bases). This CDR3 has 13 amino acids. Germline loops: CDR1 SGHTA, CDR2 FQGNSA. Trimming took 4 bases from V and 9 from J, leaving 14 bases between them. The CDR3 DNA reads TGTGCCAGCAGCTCGCCCGGGGTCCGAACGCAGTATTTT. This gives the protein CASSSPGVRTQYF.

This clonotype was detected only a few times. This chain uses TRBV7-2 with TRBJ2-7, with D possibly TRBD1 on 6 matching bases. Germline V gene sequence: CDR1 SGHTA, CDR2 FQGNSA. The length of the CDR3 is 13 residues. V lost 4 bases, J lost 3 bases, and 10 bases lay in between. Written as DNA, the CDR3 is TGTGCCAGCAGCTCCCGACAGGTCTACGAGCAGTACTTC. Protein product: CASSSRQVYEQYF.

This clonotype was detected ten times or more. This sequence joins TRBV5-1 and TRBJ2-7, with D possibly TRBD2 on 6 matching bases. The length of the CDR3 is 16 residues. With 0 bases removed from V and 2 bases from J, the gap between germline ends came to 15 bases. Germline V gene data show CDR1 as SGHRS and CDR2 as YFSETQ. CDR3 nucleotides: TGCGCCAGCAGCTTGGTTTTGCGGGGAGGAACCTACGAGCAGTACGTC. Translated: CASSLVLRGGTYEQYV.

This clonotype has at least ten counts. The DNA for the CDR3 is TGCGCCAGCAGCAGGGGACTAGCGGTATACAATGAGCAGTTCTTC. Protein sequence: CASSRGLAVYNEQFF. The chain joins TRBV5-1 to TRBJ2-1; TRBD2 aligns across 11 bases. The V and J ends lost 4 bases and 4 bases, in that order; junction bases with no gene match: 4. There are 15 residues in the CDR3. Looked up from germline, CDR1 is SGHRS and CDR2 is YFSETQ.

This clonotype was seen only a few times. The chain is built from TRBV5-1 and TRBJ2-1, with TRBD1 matching 9 bases. The CDR3 consists of 15 residues. Germline-derived CDR1 and CDR2 are SGHRS and YFSETQ. V lost 1 base to trimming and J lost 8 bases; unmatched junction nucleotides: 7. Here the CDR3 DNA reads TGCGCCAGCAGCTTGATGAGGACAGGGGAGGATGAGCAGTTCTTC. Its protein product is CASSLMRTGEDEQFF.

This clonotype was detected many times. The chain recombines TRBV20-1 with TRBJ2-5, with D unclear. The CDR3 extends over 12 amino acids. CDR1 DFQATT and CDR2 SNEGSKA come from the germline V gene (reference sequence). Trimming shortened V by 5 bases and J by 2 bases, and 9 bases separated the two germline ends. CDR3 DNA sequence: TGCAGTGCTGGTGTGGAACAAGAGACCCAGTACTTC. Protein: CSAGVEQETQYF.

V is TRBV5-1 and J is TRBJ2-3, with TRBD1 matching 8 bases. Germline CDR1 and CDR2: SGHRS and YFSETQ. CDR3 length: 15 residues. V lost 4 bases, J lost 2 bases, and 6 bases stayed unmatched. The CDR3 is CASSRDRTYTDTQYF. The CDR3 coding sequence is TGCGCCAGCAGCCGGGACAGGACGTACACAGATACGCAGTATTTT.

The V call is TRBV5-1, the J call TRBJ2-1; no clear D. This CDR3 is 14 amino acids long. Germline-derived CDR1 and CDR2 are SGHRS and YFSETQ. Trimming cost V 1 base and J 10 bases, with 15 bases left between them. Here the CDR3 reads CASSLPASVQEQFF. CDR3 sequence (DNA): TGCGCCAGCAGCTTGCCCGCGTCTGTCCAGGAGCAGTTCTTC.

The V call is TRBV20-1, the J call TRBJ2-1; a possible D gene is TRBD1 (6 bases). V gave up 7 bases and J gave up 0 bases, with 13 bases separating them. CDR1 is DFQATT and CDR2 is SNEGSKA in the germline V gene (reference sequence). CDR3 length: 14 residues. CDR3 DNA: TGCAGTGTCACAGGGTTTCCCTCCTACAATGAGCAGTTCTTC. This gives the protein CSVTGFPSYNEQFF.